Listed below are T cell receptor beta chains from one sample, sequenced in a study of Ad26.COV2.S vaccination and SARS-CoV-2 variants. Sequenced by immunoSEQ multiplex PCR; TCRdb stores in-frame clones only, minus some. The sample gives approximately 420,000 clones, less than 90% of which show up once; around 3.4% is in the top ten. Sequenced here: peripheral blood, sampled in a trial of Ad26.COV2.S vaccine versus placebo. The source of these receptors is a person aged 18-60 years who received the Ad26.COV2.S COVID-19 vaccine or a placebo. CDR3s include the opening cysteine and the closing phenylalanine or tryptophan. The D gene is left open where the match is weak. Clone size is stated in some rows and not others, as once, few, many or a class when expanded.

D	V	size	J	CDR3	DNA
NA	TRBV6-5	once	TRBJ1-3	CASSFTGNTIYF	TGTGCCAGCAGCTTTACTGGAAACACCATATATTTT
NA	TRBV6-5	NA	TRBJ1-2	CASRDSNYGYTF	TGTGCCAGCAGGGACTCCAACTATGGCTACACCTTC
NA	TRBV7-9	NA	TRBJ2-5	CASSPGQTNQETQYF	TGTGCCAGCAGCCCCGGACAGACCAACCAAGAGACCCAGTACTTC
NA	TRBV9	NA	TRBJ1-1	CASSPPRRGTEAFF	TGTGCCAGCAGCCCGCCACGAAGGGGCACTGAAGCTTTCTTT
NA	TRBV12-5	NA	TRBJ2-1	CASGLVLMAGAGRNEQFF	TGTGCTAGTGGTTTGGTACTAATGGCGGGGGCAGGTAGGAATGAGCAGTTCTTC
TRBD1	TRBV6-2/TRBV6-3	NA	TRBJ1-2	CASSPVPGQPYYGYTF	TGTGCCAGCAGCCCCGTCCCGGGACAGCCTTACTATGGCTACACCTTC
NA	TRBV20-1	NA	TRBJ2-1	CSARALNEQFF	TGCAGTGCTAGAGCCCTAAATGAGCAGTTCTTC
NA	TRBV6-9	NA	TRBJ2-2	CASRRRDIGGELFF	TGTGCCAGCAGGAGGAGGGACATTGGCGGGGAGCTGTTTTTT
NA	TRBV28	NA	TRBJ1-2	CASSLWGLGYTF	TGTGCCAGCAGTTTATGGGGGTTAGGCTACACCTTC
TRBD2	TRBV7-9	NA	TRBJ2-2	CASSLGRWLAGPGELFF	TGTGCCAGCAGCTTAGGACGGTGGCTAGCGGGGCCCGGGGAGCTGTTTTTT
TRBD2	TRBV5-1	once	TRBJ2-1	CASSRTSGGNEQFF	TGCGCCAGCAGTCGGACTAGCGGGGGGAATGAGCAGTTCTTC
NA	TRBV15	NA	TRBJ2-5	CATSRDLPRSTETQYF	TGTGCCACCAGCAGAGATCTCCCCCGGAGCACCGAGACCCAGTACTTC
NA	TRBV6-5	many	TRBJ2-3	CASETSSDTADTQYF	TGTGCCAGCGAGACTTCTAGCGATACCGCAGATACGCAGTATTTT
NA	TRBV10-3	NA	TRBJ1-3	CAISGGATGLGNTIYF	TGTGCCATCAGCGGAGGGGCTACAGGACTTGGAAACACCATATATTTT
NA	TRBV18	NA	TRBJ1-2	CASSPDYGYTF	TGTGCCAGCTCACCAGACTATGGCTACACCTTC
NA	TRBV19	NA	TRBJ1-1	CASSIIQGTQNTEAFF	TGTGCCAGTAGTATTATCCAGGGGACACAGAACACTGAAGCTTTCTTT
NA	TRBV2	NA	TRBJ1-6	CASSDGRTYSPLHF	TGTGCCAGCAGTGACGGCAGGACCTATTCACCCCTCCACTTT
NA	TRBV6-5	once	TRBJ1-3	CASSPGGQSGNTIYF	TGTGCCAGCAGTCCCGGCGGGCAGTCTGGAAACACCATATATTTT
NA	TRBV3-1/TRBV3-2	NA	TRBJ2-7	CASSQIGSSPRGLFYEQYF	TGTGCCAGCAGCCAAATTGGGAGCTCTCCTAGGGGCCTTTTCTACGAGCAGTACTTC
TRBD1	TRBV6-6	NA	TRBJ2-2	CASKRAQGAGSGELFF	TGTGCCAGCAAGAGGGCTCAGGGGGCAGGCTCCGGGGAGCTGTTTTTT
TRBD1	TRBV5-4	few	TRBJ1-6	CASSASRDRGSPLHF	TGTGCCAGCAGCGCGTCCCGGGACAGGGGTTCACCCCTCCACTTT
TRBD1	TRBV6-1	once	TRBJ2-7	CASSERTGNGEQYF	TGTGCCAGCAGTGAAAGGACAGGGAACGGCGAGCAGTACTTC
NA	TRBV18	NA	TRBJ2-5	CASSPGIGGRETQYF	TGTGCCAGCTCACCAGGCATCGGAGGGAGGGAGACCCAGTACTTC
TRBD1	TRBV5-1	NA	TRBJ1-2	CASSWGTGISYGYTF	TGCGCCAGCAGCTGGGGGACAGGGATAAGCTATGGCTACACCTTC
TRBD2	TRBV5-4	NA	TRBJ2-1	CASSLSSGGDNEQFF	TGTGCCAGCAGCTTGTCTAGCGGGGGAGATAATGAGCAGTTCTTC
NA	TRBV5-1	NA	TRBJ2-7	CASSLDRTYEQYF	TGCGCCAGCAGCTTGGACAGAACCTACGAGCAGTACTTC